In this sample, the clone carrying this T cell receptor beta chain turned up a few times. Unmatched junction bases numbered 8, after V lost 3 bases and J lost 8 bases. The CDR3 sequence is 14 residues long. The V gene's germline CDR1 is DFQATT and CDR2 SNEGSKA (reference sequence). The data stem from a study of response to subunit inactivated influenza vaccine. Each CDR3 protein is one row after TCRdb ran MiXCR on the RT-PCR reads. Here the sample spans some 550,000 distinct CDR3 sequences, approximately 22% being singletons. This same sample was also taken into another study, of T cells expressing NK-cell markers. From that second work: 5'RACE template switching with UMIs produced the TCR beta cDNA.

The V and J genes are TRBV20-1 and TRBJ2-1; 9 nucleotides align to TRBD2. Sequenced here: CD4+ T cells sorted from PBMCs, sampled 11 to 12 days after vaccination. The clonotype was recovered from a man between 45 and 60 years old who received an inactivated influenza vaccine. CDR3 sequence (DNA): TGCAGTGCTAGCGACGGGACTAGCCTCTATGAGCAGTTCTTC. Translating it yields CSASDGTSLYEQFF.